These T cell receptor beta chains were read from a single sample in a study of blood T cell repertoires in COVID-19. Method: immunoSEQ multiplex PCR; TCRdb's copy keeps in-frame clones and lacks some. The sample includes roughly 170,000 clones, about 80% of them seen just once. The sample comprised PBMCs or T cells enriched from blood (not recorded which). These TCRs come from a man aged 45-60 years who had recovered from COVID-19. CDR3s include the opening cysteine and the closing phenylalanine or tryptophan. D genes are given only for firm matches. Only part of the rows carry a size: once, few, many, or a class if the clone is expanded.

clone_size v_call d_call cdr3_aa
few TRBV4-2 NA CASSQDTSNQPQHF
NA TRBV12-3/TRBV12-4 NA CASKQGSYGYTF
NA TRBV25-1 NA CASSEMGQGNQPQHF
NA TRBV7-2 NA CASPPAVEDQPQHF
NA TRBV4-1 NA CASSPGQGGSQPQHF
NA TRBV18 TRBD1 CASSPSDRGSPLHF
NA TRBV4-3 NA CASSVRSKTDTQYF
NA TRBV19 NA CASSIGGSFNYGYTF
NA TRBV2 NA CASRPRGVNTEAFF
NA TRBV28 NA CASSLFSEGSGYTF
once TRBV12-5 NA CASARGGGMFQETQYF
NA TRBV9 NA CASSVDRRETQYF
many TRBV19 NA CASSMEGAGRTRNYGYTF
NA TRBV13 TRBD1 CASSLGTGGGNSPLHF
NA TRBV29-1 TRBD1 CSAGQGAEKLFF
NA TRBV28 TRBD1 CASSTTPGQKAFF
NA TRBV7-2 TRBD1 CASSPGTGINNEQFF
NA TRBV5-1 TRBD1 CASSLPRTGLSGNTIYF
NA TRBV7-9 NA CASSLAPSEQYF
NA TRBV15 NA CATSRGARRINTEAFF
NA TRBV6-5 NA CASSYGRESSPLHF
NA TRBV5-1 TRBD1 CASSPTGDGYTF
NA TRBV14 NA CASSQARNTEAFF
NA TRBV28 NA CASSLVRPGGNTIYF
NA TRBV9 TRBD1 CASSHLQGAKSPLHF
few TRBV19 NA CASIRTPSGNTIYF
NA TRBV10-3 NA CAITGGVNSPLHF
NA TRBV7-2 NA CASSSVSGSPTGELFF